This TCR beta chain was observed in a study of tumor and adjacent non-tumor tissue in lung cancer. The germline V gene has CDR1 SGHTA and CDR2 FQGTGA. The CDR3 sequence is 16 residues long. The ends were cut back, 4 bases at V and 7 bases at J, with 22 bases in the middle. This sample's RNA came from whole unsorted tissue. Distant lung tissue was collected more than 3 cm away from the tumor edge. This clonotype was seen a handful of times. As the CDR3 is not closed by the conserved phenylalanine or tryptophan, this likely results from a read error. A modified ARM-PCR protocol with three rounds of nested PCR amplified TCRbeta. TCRdb ran MiXCR on the multiplex PCR reads and lists one entry per CDR3 protein. Seen here are about 98,000 distinct CDR3 sequences, around three quarters observed once, and the top ten hold roughly 29%.

V gene TRBV7-3 combines with J gene TRBJ2-5; D may be TRBD2 (6 bases). Specimen: distant non-tumor lung tissue. This TCR derives from a man aged 55 to 70 with small cell lung cancer. CDR3 bases: TGTGCCAGCAGCTCCGGCGGGATGGAACTTCGAGGGACCCAGTACTAC. Protein: CASSSGGMELRGTQYY.